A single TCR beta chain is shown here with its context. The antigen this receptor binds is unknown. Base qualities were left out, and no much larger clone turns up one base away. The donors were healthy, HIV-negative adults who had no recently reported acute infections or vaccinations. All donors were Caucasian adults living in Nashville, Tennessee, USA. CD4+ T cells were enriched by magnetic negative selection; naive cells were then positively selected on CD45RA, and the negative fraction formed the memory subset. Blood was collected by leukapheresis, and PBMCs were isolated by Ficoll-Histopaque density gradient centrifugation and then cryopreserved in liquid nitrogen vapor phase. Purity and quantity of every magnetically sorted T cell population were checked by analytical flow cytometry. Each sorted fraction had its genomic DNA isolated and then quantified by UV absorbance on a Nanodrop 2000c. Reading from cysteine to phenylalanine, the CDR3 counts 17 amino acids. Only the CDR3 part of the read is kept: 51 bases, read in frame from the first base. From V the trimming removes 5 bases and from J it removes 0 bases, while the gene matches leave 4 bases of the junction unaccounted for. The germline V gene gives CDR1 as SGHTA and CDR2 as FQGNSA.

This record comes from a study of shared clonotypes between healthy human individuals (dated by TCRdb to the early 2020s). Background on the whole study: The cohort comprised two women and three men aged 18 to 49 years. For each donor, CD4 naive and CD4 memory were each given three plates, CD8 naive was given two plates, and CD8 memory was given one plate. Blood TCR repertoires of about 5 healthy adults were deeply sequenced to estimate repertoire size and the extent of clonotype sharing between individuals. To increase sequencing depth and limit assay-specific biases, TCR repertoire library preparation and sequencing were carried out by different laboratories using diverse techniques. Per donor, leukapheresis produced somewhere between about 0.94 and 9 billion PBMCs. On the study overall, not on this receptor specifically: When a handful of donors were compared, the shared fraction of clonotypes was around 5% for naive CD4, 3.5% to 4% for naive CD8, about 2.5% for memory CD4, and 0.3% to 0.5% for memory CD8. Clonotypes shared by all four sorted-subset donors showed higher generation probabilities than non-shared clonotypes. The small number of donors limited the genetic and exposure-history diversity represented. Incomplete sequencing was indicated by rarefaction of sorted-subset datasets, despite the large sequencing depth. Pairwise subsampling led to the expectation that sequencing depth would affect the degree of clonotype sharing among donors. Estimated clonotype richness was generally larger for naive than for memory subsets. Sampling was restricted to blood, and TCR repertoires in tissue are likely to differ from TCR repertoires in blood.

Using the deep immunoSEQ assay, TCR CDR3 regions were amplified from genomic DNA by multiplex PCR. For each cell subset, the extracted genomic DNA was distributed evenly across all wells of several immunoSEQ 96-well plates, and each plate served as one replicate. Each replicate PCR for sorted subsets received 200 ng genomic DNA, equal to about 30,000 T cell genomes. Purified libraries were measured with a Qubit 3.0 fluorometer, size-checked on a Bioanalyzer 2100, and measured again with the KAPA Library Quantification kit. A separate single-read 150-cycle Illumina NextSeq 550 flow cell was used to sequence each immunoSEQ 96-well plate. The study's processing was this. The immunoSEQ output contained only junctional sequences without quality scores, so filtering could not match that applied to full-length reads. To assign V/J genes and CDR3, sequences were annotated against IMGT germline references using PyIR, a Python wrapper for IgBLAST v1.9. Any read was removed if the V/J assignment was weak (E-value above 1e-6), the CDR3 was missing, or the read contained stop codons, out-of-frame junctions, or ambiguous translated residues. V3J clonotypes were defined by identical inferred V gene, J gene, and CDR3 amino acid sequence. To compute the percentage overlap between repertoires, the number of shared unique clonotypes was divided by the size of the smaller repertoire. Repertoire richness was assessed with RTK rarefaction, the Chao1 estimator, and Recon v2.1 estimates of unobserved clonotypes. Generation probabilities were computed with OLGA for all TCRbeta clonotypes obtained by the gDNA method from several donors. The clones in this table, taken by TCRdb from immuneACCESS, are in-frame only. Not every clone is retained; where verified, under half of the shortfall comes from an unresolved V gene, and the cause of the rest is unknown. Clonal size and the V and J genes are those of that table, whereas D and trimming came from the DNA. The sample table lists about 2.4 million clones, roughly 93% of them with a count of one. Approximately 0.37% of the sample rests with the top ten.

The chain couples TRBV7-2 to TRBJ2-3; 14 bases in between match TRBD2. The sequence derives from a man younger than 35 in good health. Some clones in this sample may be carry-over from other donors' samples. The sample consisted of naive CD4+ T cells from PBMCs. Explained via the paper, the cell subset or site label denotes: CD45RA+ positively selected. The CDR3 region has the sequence CASSGLAGGTSTDTQYF. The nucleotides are TGTGCCAGCAGCGGACTAGCGGGAGGAACTAGCACAGATACGCAGTATTTT.